The clone carrying this T cell receptor beta chain was counted a few times. Its antigen is undetermined. The source of the sample is a study of identical twins. Overall study results and limits: Cord blood's abundant beta clonotypes had fewer insertions, unlike memory repertoires.

Unique molecular identifiers were present on the cDNA, and a universal primer site came from template switching. TCRdb re-derived calls from the 5' RACE reads in MiXCR, one entry per CDR3 protein. The sample has about 100,000 distinct CDR3 sequences; about 6% are singletons. This receptor was obtained from a woman between 45 and 65 years old in good health. The sequenced sample was memory T cells sorted from blood.

Here the CDR3 DNA reads TGTGCCAGCAGATCCGGGAGCGAGACCCAGTACTTC. Amino acid sequence: CASRSGSETQYF. The chain carries TRBV28 and TRBJ2-5; TRBD2 is a possible D gene (6 bases). The CDR3 covers 12 residues. The germline gives CDR1 MDHEN, CDR2 SYDVKM. V was pared by 6 bases and J by 5 bases, with 10 bases between.